The 32 T cell receptor beta chains below come from one sample, sequenced in a study of blood T cell repertoires in COVID-19. Method: immunoSEQ multiplex PCR; TCRdb's copy keeps in-frame clones and lacks some. The table has approximately 94,000 clones, 90% to 95% seen once; the top ten hold approximately 4.1%. Material: peripheral blood. These receptors were collected from a woman between 50 and 59 years old in a cohort sampled during active COVID-19.

The rearrangement links TRBV18 to TRBJ2-5, with 9 positions matching TRBD1. With 5 bases clipped from V and 4 bases from J, the junction kept 5 bases outside the gene matches. This CDR3 is 14 amino acids long. CDR1 is KGHSH, CDR2 LQKENI, per germline. Written as DNA, the CDR3 is TGTGCCAGCTCAATCTACAGGGGGCCAGAGACCCAGTACTTC. Its protein product is CASSIYRGPETQYF.

The chain couples TRBV6-5 to TRBJ1-2, with 10 bases matching TRBD1. V lost 6 bases and J lost 2; bases outside the gene matches: 6. The germline V gene encodes CDR1 MNHEY and CDR2 SVGAGI. The CDR3 runs to 15 residues. The CDR3 coding sequence is TGTGCCAGCAGCCCAGTGACAGGGGGCAACTATGGCTACACCTTC. Its protein product is CASSPVTGGNYGYTF.

The rearrangement joins TRBV13 to TRBJ1-3; the match to TRBD1 covers 7 bases. V was pared by 6 bases and J by 3 bases, with 5 bases of the junction left unmatched. Germline assignment: CDR1 PRHDT and CDR2 FYEKMQ (reference sequence). CDR3 length: 14 residues. CDR3 region: CASRLQGVGNTIYF. The CDR3 bases are TGTGCCAGCAGACTTCAGGGGGTTGGAAACACCATATATTTT. The complete variable domain, with remaining parts taken from reference TRBV13 and TRBJ1-3, reads AAGVIQSPRHLIKEKRETATLKCYPIPRHDTVYWYQQGPGQDPQFLISFYEKMQSDKGSIPDRFSAQQFSDYHSELNMSSLELGDSALYFCASRLQGVGNTIYFGEGSWLTVV.

This clone was found once. The J gene is TRBJ1-6, the V gene TRBV27; a weak D match, TRBD1 (6 bases). The germline V and J ends were trimmed by 4 bases and 6 bases, with 13 bases remaining between them. The CDR3 loop spans 15 amino acids. Per the germline V gene, CDR1 is MNHEY and CDR2 is SMNVEV (reference sequence). The CDR3 is CASSYLGAANSPLHF. Here the CDR3 DNA reads TGTGCCAGCAGTTACCTGGGGGCCGCTAATTCACCCCTCCACTTT.

The rearrangement joins TRBV11-1 to TRBJ1-1; D is perhaps TRBD1 (5 bases). The CDR3 length is 15 residues. V was clipped by 5 bases and J by 5 bases, with 18 bases between them. Germline V gene lookup returns CDR1 SGHAT and CDR2 FQDESV (reference sequence). The CDR3 DNA follows: TGTGCCAGCAGCACGCGCCCGCGGGGGGAGACTGAAGCTTTCTTT. Translated: CASSTRPRGETEAFF.

The chain's CDR3 is CASSPRGEGADTQYF. CDR3 DNA: TGTGCCAGCAGCCCGCGGGGGGAGGGGGCAGATACGCAGTATTTT. The chain is built from TRBV11-2 and TRBJ2-3, with 8 bases identical to TRBD2. J lost 4 bases, V lost 5 bases, and 8 bases had no gene match. Germline lookup yields CDR1 SGHAT and CDR2 FQNNGV. The CDR3 totals 15 residues. Combining the CDR3 with reference TRBV11-2 and TRBJ2-3 gives the whole variable domain EAGVAQSPRYKIIEKRQSVAFWCNPISGHATLYWYQQILGQGPKLLIQFQNNGVVDDSQLPKDRFSAERLKGVDSTLKIQPAKLEDSAVYLCASSPRGEGADTQYFGPGTRLTVL.

V and J are TRBV7-8 and TRBJ1-3; possibly TRBD1 for D (5 bases). The CDR3 runs 17 residues. From germline, CDR1 is SGHVS and CDR2 FQNEAQ. V lost 0 bases to trimming and J lost 0 bases, with 12 bases between them. The CDR3 region has the DNA TGTGCCAGCAGCTTAGCTGGCAGGGCATCCTCTGGAAACACCATATATTTT. Protein sequence: CASSLAGRASSGNTIYF.

The chain couples TRBV19 to TRBJ1-1; 9 bases line up with TRBD1. CDR1 LNHDA and CDR2 SQIVND come from the germline V gene (reference sequence). With V trimmed by 5 bases and J by 3 bases, 4 bases remained unmatched. There are 14 residues in the CDR3. The chain's CDR3 is CASSSRDRDTEAFF. The CDR3 DNA follows: TGTGCCAGTAGTTCCCGGGACAGGGACACTGAAGCTTTCTTT.

The chain joins TRBV4-2 to TRBJ2-3; no reliable D call. The CDR3 sequence is 13 residues long. The germline V gene has CDR1 LGHNA and CDR2 YNFKEQ. V was shortened by 1 base and J by 6 bases, with 8 bases between the two germline ends. This CDR3 reads CASSQGTEDTQYF. DNA of the CDR3: TGTGCCAGCAGCCAAGGAACTGAGGATACGCAGTATTTT.

The CDR3 is CASSLMGQGVKNIQYF. As DNA, the CDR3 is TGTGCCAGCAGTTTAATGGGACAGGGCGTCAAAAACATTCAGTACTTC. The chain uses TRBV27 and TRBJ2-4; 9 bases line up with TRBD1. CDR3 length equals 16 residues. With V trimmed by 2 bases and J by 3 bases, 5 bases remained unmatched. Germline V gene data show CDR1 as MNHEY and CDR2 as SMNVEV (reference sequence).

The chain links TRBV5-1 to TRBJ1-1, with 7 bases matching TRBD1. The CDR3 sequence is 19 residues long. J lost 6 bases, V lost 1 base, and 21 bases had no gene match. The V gene's germline CDR1 is SGHRS and CDR2 YFSETQ. CDR3 nucleotides: TGCGCCAGCAGCTTGCTTTCATCCCCGTACGGCAGGGGGGTTGCTGAAGCTTTCTTT. This codes for CASSLLSSPYGRGVAEAFF.

This chain uses TRBV3-1 (or the pseudogene TRBV3-2) with TRBJ1-2; perhaps TRBD1 as D (6 bases). CDR3 length: 15 amino acids. V was trimmed by 5 bases and J by 4 bases, leaving 17 bases between them. Germline values: CDR1 LGHDT, CDR2 YNNKEL (reference sequence). The chain's CDR3 is CASSSGGGLGYGYTF. CDR3 nucleotide sequence: TGTGCCAGCAGCTCCGGGGGGGGCCTGGGCTATGGCTACACCTTC.

The rearrangement joins TRBV5-1 to TRBJ2-1, with TRBD1 matching over 7 bases. This CDR3 contains 14 residues. J was trimmed by 8 bases and V by 4 bases; bases with no gene match: 9. CDR1 SGHRS and CDR2 YFSETQ come from the germline V gene. The CDR3 region is CASSHGQALDEQFF. In DNA, the CDR3 is TGCGCCAGCAGCCACGGACAGGCTCTGGATGAGCAGTTCTTC.

The chain recombines TRBV5-4 with TRBJ2-1; 10 bases match TRBD1. Unmatched junction bases numbered 5, after V lost 4 bases and J lost 4 bases. This CDR3 region has 15 residues. CDR1 and CDR2 from the germline V gene are SGHNT and YYREEE (reference sequence). This CDR3 is CASSPRTGGYNEQFF. In DNA form, the CDR3 reads TGTGCCAGCAGCCCACGGACAGGGGGATACAATGAGCAGTTCTTC.

The chain combines TRBV18 with TRBJ1-1; unclear D gene. Germline values: CDR1 KGHSH, CDR2 LQKENI. CDR3 length: 15 residues. The V end lost 3 bases, the J end lost 8 bases, and 19 bases lay between the germline ends. The CDR3 DNA follows: TGTGCCAGCTCACCGAGCAGGTCTCCGGCAATCGAAGCTTTCTTT. As protein: CASSPSRSPAIEAFF. Full variable domain (missing parts from reference TRBV18 and TRBJ1-1): NAGVMQNPRHLVRRRGQEARLRCSPMKGHSHVYWYRQLPEEGLKFMVYLQKENIIDESGMPKERFSAEFPKEGPSILRIQQVVRGDSAAYFCASSPSRSPAIEAFFGQGTRLTVV.

This chain joins TRBV5-6 and TRBJ2-3; a weak D match, TRBD2 (6 bases). V was pared by 0 bases and J by 4 bases, with 12 bases between. CDR3 length equals 15 residues. Per germline, CDR1 SGHDT and CDR2 YYEEEE. CDR3 coding DNA: TGTGCCAGCAGCTTGGGGGCGGGATTTGCAGATACGCAGTATTTT. Translated, it gives CASSLGAGFADTQYF.

V usage is TRBV18 and J usage is TRBJ2-7, with 7 bases matching TRBD2. CDR3 length: 15 amino acids. Trimming at V came to 3 bases and at J to 2 bases, leaving 7 bases not matched to a gene. Germline V CDR1 and CDR2: KGHSH, LQKENI. The CDR3 spells CASSPGGVRTYEQYF. CDR3 in DNA: TGTGCCAGCTCACCGGGGGGGGTCAGAACCTACGAGCAGTACTTC.

The genes are TRBV3-1 (or the pseudogene TRBV3-2) and TRBJ1-2; D not resolved. The CDR3 is 13 residues long. The V and J ends lost 2 bases and 4 bases respectively, with 8 bases between them. Germline CDR1 reads LGHDT; CDR2 reads YNNKEL (reference sequence). In DNA form, the CDR3 reads TGTGCCAGCAGCCAAACGAGAATCTATGGCTACACCTTC. Its protein is CASSQTRIYGYTF.

This sequence joins TRBV7-3 and TRBJ2-2; weak D call: TRBD2 (7 bases). Germline lookup yields CDR1 SGHTA and CDR2 FQGTGA. V was pared by 1 base and J by 2 bases, with 14 bases between. The CDR3 consists of 17 residues. CDR3 region: CASSLNPAGANTGELFF. The DNA of the CDR3 is TGTGCCAGCAGCTTAAACCCTGCGGGGGCAAACACCGGGGAGCTGTTTTTT.

The chain recombines TRBV2 with TRBJ1-3, with D unresolved. CDR3 length: 15 amino acids. The germline V and J ends were trimmed by 4 bases and 0 bases, with 10 bases remaining between them. Germline V CDR1 and CDR2: SNHLY, FYNNEI. CDR3 DNA sequence: TGTGCCAGCAGTGTGAGCAAGTTCTCTGGAAACACCATATATTTT. Its translation: CASSVSKFSGNTIYF.

This chain uses TRBV12-5 with TRBJ1-2, with D possibly matching TRBD1 (6 bases). Germline CDR1 and CDR2: LGHNT and FRNRAP. This CDR3 is 20 amino acids long. Trimming pared 1 base from V and 2 bases from J, leaving 26 bases between. The CDR3 loop reads CASGLGPSVPRDTFNYGYTF. The CDR3 region has the DNA TGTGCTAGTGGTTTGGGTCCCTCGGTCCCTCGGGACACTTTCAACTATGGCTACACCTTC.

The V gene is TRBV18, the J gene TRBJ1-6, with 7 bases lining up with TRBD1. V dropped 3 bases and J dropped 5; count of bases not matched to a gene: 13. Germline V gene sequence: CDR1 KGHSH, CDR2 LQKENI. The CDR3 spans 18 residues. CDR3 amino acids: CASSPSWPDRADNSPLHF. CDR3 DNA sequence: TGTGCCAGCTCACCGTCCTGGCCCGACAGGGCCGATAATTCACCCCTCCACTTT. The full variable domain, with the rest looked up from reference TRBV18 and TRBJ1-6, is NAGVMQNPRHLVRRRGQEARLRCSPMKGHSHVYWYRQLPEEGLKFMVYLQKENIIDESGMPKERFSAEFPKEGPSILRIQQVVRGDSAAYFCASSPSWPDRADNSPLHFGNGTRLTVT.

The chain is built from TRBV30 and TRBJ2-1, with D hard to call. This CDR3 has 13 residues. CDR1 GTSNPN and CDR2 SVGIG come from the germline V gene (reference sequence). V shed 0 bases and J shed 7 bases, with 10 bases lying between them. The CDR3 here is CAWSVLLRNEQFF. CDR3 DNA: TGTGCCTGGAGTGTTCTTCTGAGGAATGAGCAGTTCTTC.

The chain employs TRBV19 and TRBJ1-5; 8 bases agree with TRBD1. J was trimmed by 7 bases and V by 7 bases; bases with no gene match: 12. The CDR3 is 15 amino acids. In germline, CDR1 is LNHDA, CDR2 SQIVND (reference sequence). The CDR3 DNA is TGTGCCAGTACTGAACAGGGGGTTGGCGGGCAGCCCCAGCATTTT. Translated: CASTEQGVGGQPQHF.

This chain links TRBV18 with TRBJ1-2; D might be TRBD1 (6 bases). V lost 3 bases, J lost 4 bases, and 9 bases lay in between. The germline V gene has CDR1 KGHSH and CDR2 LQKENI. This CDR3 contains 13 residues. DNA for the CDR3: TGTGCCAGCTCACCCCCAGGGGTCTATGGCTACACCTTC. As protein: CASSPPGVYGYTF.

The chain joins TRBV19 to TRBJ2-7; TRBD2 matches 7 bases. The germline V gene has CDR1 LNHDA and CDR2 SQIVND (reference sequence). This CDR3 region has 13 residues. V dropped 1 base and J dropped 6; count of bases not matched to a gene: 3. The CDR3 loop reads CASSIVRESEQYF. The CDR3 DNA follows: TGTGCCAGTAGTATAGTGCGGGAGTCCGAGCAGTACTTC.

The chain carries TRBV18 and TRBJ1-5; tentative D call: TRBD1 (5 bases). The germline V gene has CDR1 KGHSH and CDR2 LQKENI. The CDR3 is made up of 14 amino acids. Trimming shortened V by 0 bases and J by 6 bases, and 9 bases separated the two germline ends. Written as DNA, the CDR3 is TGTGCCAGCTCACCACCAGGGGCCGCTCAGCCCCAGCATTTT. Translating gives CASSPPGAAQPQHF.

The V gene is TRBV24-1, the J gene TRBJ2-3; D is uncertain. The CDR3 has 13 residues. Looked up from germline, CDR1 is KGHDR and CDR2 is SFDVKD. The V gene lost 4 bases and the J gene lost 1 base, with 5 bases spanning the gap. DNA of the CDR3: TGTGCCACCAGTGACCCTGGCACAGATACGCAGTATTTT. It encodes CATSDPGTDTQYF.

V gene TRBV28 combines with J gene TRBJ1-1; maybe TRBD1 (6 bases). The CDR3 has 17 residues. CDR1 is MDHEN and CDR2 is SYDVKM in the germline V gene. The ends were cut back, 7 bases at V and 6 bases at J, with 27 bases in the middle. The CDR3 region has the DNA TGTGCCAGCACCCTGGCTCCCCGGAACAGGGTTGGCGCTGAAGCTTTCTTT. Translated: CASTLAPRNRVGAEAFF.

The chain joins TRBV5-1 to TRBJ1-1, with 8 nucleotides matching TRBD1. The CDR3 contains 14 residues. After removal of 3 bases from V and 4 bases from J, the junction contained 5 bases not matched to a gene. Germline lookup yields CDR1 SGHRS and CDR2 YFSETQ. Here the CDR3 DNA reads TGCGCCAGCAGCTCTCAGGGGGCGGCCACTGAAGCTTTCTTT. Translation gives CASSSQGAATEAFF.

The chain is built from TRBV29-1 and TRBJ2-6; 8 bases agree with TRBD1. This CDR3 is built from 16 residues. Trimming removed 5 bases from V and 4 bases from J; junction bases left unmatched: 10. Germline CDR1 is SQVTM and CDR2 is ANQGSEA. The CDR3 reads CSVPTGAPSGANVLTF. CDR3 nucleotide sequence: TGCAGCGTTCCGACAGGGGCGCCCTCCGGGGCCAACGTCCTGACTTTC.

This rearrangement joins TRBV11-2 to TRBJ1-6; TRBD1 aligns across 7 bases. V lost 3 bases to trimming and J lost 5 bases; unmatched junction nucleotides: 7. The CDR3 covers 16 residues. Germline V gives CDR1 SGHAT, CDR2 FQNNGV. CDR3 sequence reads: CASSLQGTDNNSPLHF. The DNA of the CDR3 is TGTGCCAGCAGCTTGCAAGGGACAGATAATAATTCACCCCTCCACTTT.